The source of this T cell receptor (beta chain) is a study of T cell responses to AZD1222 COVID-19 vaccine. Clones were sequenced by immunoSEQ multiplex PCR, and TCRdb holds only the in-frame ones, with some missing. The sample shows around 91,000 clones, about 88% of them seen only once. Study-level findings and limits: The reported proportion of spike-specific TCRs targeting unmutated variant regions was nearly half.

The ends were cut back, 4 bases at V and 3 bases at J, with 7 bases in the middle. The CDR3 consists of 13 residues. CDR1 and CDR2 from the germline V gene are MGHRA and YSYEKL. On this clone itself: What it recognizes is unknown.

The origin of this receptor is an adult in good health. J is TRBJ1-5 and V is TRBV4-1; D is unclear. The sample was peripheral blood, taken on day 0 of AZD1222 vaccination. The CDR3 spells CASSLGNNQPQHF. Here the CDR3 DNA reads TGCGCCAGCAGCCTAGGGAACAATCAGCCCCAGCATTTT.